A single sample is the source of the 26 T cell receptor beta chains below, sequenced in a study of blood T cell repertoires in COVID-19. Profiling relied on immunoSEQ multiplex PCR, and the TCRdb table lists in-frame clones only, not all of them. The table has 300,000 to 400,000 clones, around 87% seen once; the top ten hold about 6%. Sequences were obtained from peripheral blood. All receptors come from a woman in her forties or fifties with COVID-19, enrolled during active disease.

The CDR3 sequence: CASSLRLAGDVKDQETQYF. The CDR3 coding sequence is TGTGCCAGCAGCTTGCGACTAGCGGGGGACGTGAAAGACCAAGAGACCCAGTACTTC. The chain recombines TRBV21-1 with TRBJ2-5; the table's D call TRBD2 went unverified against the DNA. TRBV21-1 is marked as a pseudogene. The CDR3 length is 19 residues.

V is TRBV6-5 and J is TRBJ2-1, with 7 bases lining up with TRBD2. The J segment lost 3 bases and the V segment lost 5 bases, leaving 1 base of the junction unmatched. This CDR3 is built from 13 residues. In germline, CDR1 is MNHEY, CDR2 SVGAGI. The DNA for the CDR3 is TGTGCCAGCAGTCGGACTAGCTACAATGAGCAGTTCTTC. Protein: CASSRTSYNEQFF.

The CDR3 nucleotides are TGTGCCAGCAGTCCCCCCGGGACAGGGGGCCACGAGCAGTACTTC. Amino acids: CASSPPGTGGHEQYF. This chain connects TRBV6-2 or TRBV6-3 to TRBJ2-7; the match to TRBD1 covers 12 bases. The length of the CDR3 is 15 residues. V lost 5 bases to trimming and J lost 5 bases; unmatched junction nucleotides: 7. The V gene's germline CDR1 is MNHEY and CDR2 SVGEGT.

CDR3 loop: CASSQIPNTEAFF. The DNA of the CDR3 is TGTGCCAGCAGCCAGATCCCCAACACTGAAGCTTTCTTT. V and J are TRBV7-9 and TRBJ1-1; D not certain. V was pared by 5 bases and J by 2 bases, with 9 bases between. The germline gives CDR1 SEHNR, CDR2 FQNEAQ (reference sequence). There are 13 residues in the CDR3.

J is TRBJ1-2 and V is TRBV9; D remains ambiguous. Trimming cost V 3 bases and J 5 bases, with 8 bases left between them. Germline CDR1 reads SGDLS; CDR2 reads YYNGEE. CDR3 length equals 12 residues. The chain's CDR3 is CASSGNRYGYTF. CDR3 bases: TGTGCCAGCAGCGGCAACAGATATGGCTACACCTTC.

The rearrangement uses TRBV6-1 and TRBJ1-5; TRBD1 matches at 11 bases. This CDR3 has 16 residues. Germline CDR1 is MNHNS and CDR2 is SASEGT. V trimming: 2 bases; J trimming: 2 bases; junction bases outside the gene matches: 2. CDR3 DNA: TGTGCCAGCAGTGAATGGGACAGGGGGGGCAATCAGCCCCAGCATTTT. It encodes CASSEWDRGGNQPQHF.

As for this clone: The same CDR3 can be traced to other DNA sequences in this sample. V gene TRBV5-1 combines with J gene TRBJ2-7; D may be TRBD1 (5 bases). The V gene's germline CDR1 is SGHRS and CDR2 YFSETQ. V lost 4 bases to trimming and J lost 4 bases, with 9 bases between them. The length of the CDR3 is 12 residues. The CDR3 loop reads CASSGQGYEQYF. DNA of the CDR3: TGCGCCAGCAGCGGGCAGGGATACGAGCAGTACTTC.

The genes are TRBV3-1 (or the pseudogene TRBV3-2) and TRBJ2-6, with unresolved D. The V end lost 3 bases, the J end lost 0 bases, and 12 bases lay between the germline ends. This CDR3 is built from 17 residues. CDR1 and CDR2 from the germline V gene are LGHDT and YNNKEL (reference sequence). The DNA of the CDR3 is TGTGCCAGCAGCCATTGGGCTGGAAGCTCTGGGGCCAACGTCCTGACTTTC. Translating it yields CASSHWAGSSGANVLTF.

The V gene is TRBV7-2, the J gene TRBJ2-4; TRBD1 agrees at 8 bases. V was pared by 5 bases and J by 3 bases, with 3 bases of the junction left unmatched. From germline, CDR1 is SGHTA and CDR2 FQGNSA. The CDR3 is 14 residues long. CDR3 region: CASSGDRGKNIQYF. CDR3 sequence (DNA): TGTGCCAGCAGCGGAGACAGGGGCAAAAACATTCAGTACTTC.

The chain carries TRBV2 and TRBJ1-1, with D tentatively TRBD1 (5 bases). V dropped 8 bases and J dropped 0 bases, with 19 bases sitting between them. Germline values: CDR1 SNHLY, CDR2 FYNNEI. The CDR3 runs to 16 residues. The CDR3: CASSGRPGGVNTEAFF. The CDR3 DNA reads TGTGCCAGCTCGGGAAGACCTGGGGGGGTGAACACTGAAGCTTTCTTT.

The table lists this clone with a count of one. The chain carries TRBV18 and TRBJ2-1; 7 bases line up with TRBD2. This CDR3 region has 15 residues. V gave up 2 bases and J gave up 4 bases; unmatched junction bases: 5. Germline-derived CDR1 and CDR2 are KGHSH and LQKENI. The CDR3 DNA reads TGTGCCAGCTCACCATCAACGGGGGGATACAATGAGCAGTTCTTC. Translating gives CASSPSTGGYNEQFF.

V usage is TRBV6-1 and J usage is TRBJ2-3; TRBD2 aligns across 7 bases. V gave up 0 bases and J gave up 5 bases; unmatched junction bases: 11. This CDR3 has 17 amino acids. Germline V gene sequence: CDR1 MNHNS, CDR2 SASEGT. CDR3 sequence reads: CASSEAPWAGVRDTQYF. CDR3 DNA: TGTGCCAGCAGTGAAGCGCCTTGGGCGGGAGTAAGAGATACGCAGTATTTT.

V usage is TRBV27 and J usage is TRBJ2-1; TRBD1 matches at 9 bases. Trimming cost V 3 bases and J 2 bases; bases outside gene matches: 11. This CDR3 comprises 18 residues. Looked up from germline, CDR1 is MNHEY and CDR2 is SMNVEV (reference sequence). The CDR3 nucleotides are TGTGCCAGCAGTTTTATGATTCCCGGACAGGGGCCCTACAATGAGCAGTTCTTC. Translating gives CASSFMIPGQGPYNEQFF.

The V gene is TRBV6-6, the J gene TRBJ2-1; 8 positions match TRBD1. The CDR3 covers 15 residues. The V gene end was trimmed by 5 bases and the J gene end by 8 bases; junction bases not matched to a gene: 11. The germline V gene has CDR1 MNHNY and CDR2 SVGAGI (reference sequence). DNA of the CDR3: TGTGCCAGCAGTACTATGCCCGGGACAGGTTATGAGCAGTTCTTC. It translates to CASSTMPGTGYEQFF.

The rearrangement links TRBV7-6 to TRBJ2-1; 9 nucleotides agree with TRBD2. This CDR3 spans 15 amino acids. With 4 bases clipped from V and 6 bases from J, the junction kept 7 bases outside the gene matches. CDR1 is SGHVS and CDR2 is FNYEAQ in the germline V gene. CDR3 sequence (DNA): TGTGCCAGCAGCTCCCTAGCGGGGTGGGGCAATGAGCAGTTCTTC. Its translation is CASSSLAGWGNEQFF.

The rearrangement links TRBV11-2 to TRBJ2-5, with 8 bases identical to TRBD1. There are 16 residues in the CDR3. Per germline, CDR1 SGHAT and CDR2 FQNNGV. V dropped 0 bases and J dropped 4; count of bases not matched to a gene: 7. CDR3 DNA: TGTGCCAGCAGCTTAGATCATGCAGGGGGCGGAGAGACCCAGTACTTC. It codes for CASSLDHAGGGETQYF.

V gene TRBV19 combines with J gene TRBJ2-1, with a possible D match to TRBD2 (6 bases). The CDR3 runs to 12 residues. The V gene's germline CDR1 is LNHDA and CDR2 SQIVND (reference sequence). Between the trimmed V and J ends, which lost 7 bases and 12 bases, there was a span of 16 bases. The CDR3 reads CASTAGSQGQFF. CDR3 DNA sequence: TGTGCCAGTACGGCGGGATCCCAGGGGCAGTTCTTC.

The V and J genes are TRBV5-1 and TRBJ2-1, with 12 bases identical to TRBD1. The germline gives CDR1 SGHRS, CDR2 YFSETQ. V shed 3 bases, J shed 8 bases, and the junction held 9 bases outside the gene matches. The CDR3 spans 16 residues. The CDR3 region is CASSWGAGQGAYEQFF. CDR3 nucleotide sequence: TGCGCCAGCAGCTGGGGGGCGGGACAGGGGGCCTATGAGCAGTTCTTC. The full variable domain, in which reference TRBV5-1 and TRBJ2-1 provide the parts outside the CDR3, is KAGVTQTPRYLIKTRGQQVTLSCSPISGHRSVSWYQQTPGQGLQFLFEYFSETQRNKGNFPGRFSGRQFSNSRSEMNVSTLELGDSALYLCASSWGAGQGAYEQFFGPGTRLTVL.

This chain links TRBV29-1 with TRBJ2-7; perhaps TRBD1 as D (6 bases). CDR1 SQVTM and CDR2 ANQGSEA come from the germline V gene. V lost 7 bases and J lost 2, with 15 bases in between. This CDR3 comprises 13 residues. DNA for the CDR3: TGCAGCGCCGGGGACACCAAAACCTACGAGCAGTACTTC. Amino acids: CSAGDTKTYEQYF.

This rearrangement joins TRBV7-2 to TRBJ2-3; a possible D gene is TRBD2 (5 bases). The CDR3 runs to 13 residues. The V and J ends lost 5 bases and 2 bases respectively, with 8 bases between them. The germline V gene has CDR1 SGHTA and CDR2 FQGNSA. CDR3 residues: CASSRLYTDTQYF. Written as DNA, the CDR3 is TGTGCCAGCAGCAGACTATACACAGATACGCAGTATTTT.

CDR3 in amino acids: CASSPSAGLSTDTQYF. The CDR3 DNA is TGTGCCAGCTCACCATCGGCGGGGCTTAGCACAGATACGCAGTATTTT. This sequence joins TRBV18 and TRBJ2-3; D perhaps matches TRBD2 (6 bases). Trimming took off 2 bases at V and 0 bases at J, with 12 bases between the two ends. Per the germline V gene, CDR1 is KGHSH and CDR2 is LQKENI. The CDR3 runs 16 residues.

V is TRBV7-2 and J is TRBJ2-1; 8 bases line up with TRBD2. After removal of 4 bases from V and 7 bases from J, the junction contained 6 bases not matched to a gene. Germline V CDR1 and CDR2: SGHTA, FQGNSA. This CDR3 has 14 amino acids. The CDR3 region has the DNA TGTGCCAGCAGCTCCGGGGGGGGGAGGAATGAGCAGTTCTTC. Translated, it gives CASSSGGGRNEQFF.

This CDR3 reads CASRGYSGRASTGELFF. The CDR3 region has the DNA TGTGCCAGCAGAGGATATAGCGGGAGGGCCTCCACCGGGGAGCTGTTTTTT. V gene TRBV2 combines with J gene TRBJ2-2; the match to TRBD2 covers 11 bases. This CDR3 has 17 residues. After removal of 6 bases from V and 4 bases from J, the junction contained 10 bases not matched to a gene. Germline V gene sequence: CDR1 SNHLY, CDR2 FYNNEI.

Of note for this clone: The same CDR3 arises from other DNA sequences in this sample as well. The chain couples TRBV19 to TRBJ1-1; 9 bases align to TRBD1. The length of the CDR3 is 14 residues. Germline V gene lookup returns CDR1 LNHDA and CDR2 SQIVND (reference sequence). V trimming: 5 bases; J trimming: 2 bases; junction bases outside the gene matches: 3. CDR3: CASSPQGANTEAFF. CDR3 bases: TGTGCCAGTAGTCCACAGGGGGCAAACACTGAAGCTTTCTTT.

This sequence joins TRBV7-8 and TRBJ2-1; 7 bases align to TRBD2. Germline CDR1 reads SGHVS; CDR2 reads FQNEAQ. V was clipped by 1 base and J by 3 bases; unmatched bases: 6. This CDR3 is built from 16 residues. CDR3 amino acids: CASSLVEASGYNEQFF. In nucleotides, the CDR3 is TGTGCCAGCAGCTTAGTCGAGGCTAGCGGCTACAATGAGCAGTTCTTC.

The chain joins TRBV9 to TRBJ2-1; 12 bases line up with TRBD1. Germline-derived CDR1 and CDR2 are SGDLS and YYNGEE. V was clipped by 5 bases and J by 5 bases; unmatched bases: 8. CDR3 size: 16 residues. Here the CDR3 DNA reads TGTGCCAGCAGTTCTACCGGGACAGGGGGCCACAATGAGCAGTTCTTC. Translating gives CASSSTGTGGHNEQFF.